This note documents a single T cell receptor beta chain sequence. Libraries were prepared by immunoSEQ multiplex PCR; TCRdb keeps only in-frame clonotypes and omits some of them. The sample includes 60,000 to 85,000 clones, around 94% seen only once; the top ten take 0.58%. Germline-derived CDR1 and CDR2 are GTSNPN and SVGIG (reference sequence). V lost 4 bases and J lost 1, with 13 bases in between. This CDR3 comprises 15 residues. These data are taken from a study of T cell changes during pregnancy in multiple sclerosis. The genes are TRBV30 and TRBJ2-2; tentative D call: TRBD2 (6 bases). The TCR was taken from a female donor with multiple sclerosis, enrolled in a pregnancy study. Specimen: peripheral blood, collected in the third trimester of pregnancy. CDR3 region: CAWMRGSVNTGELFF. The CDR3 DNA sequence: TGTGCCTGGATGCGGGGATCGGTGAACACCGGGGAGCTGTTTTTT. Full variable domain (rest looked up from reference TRBV30 and TRBJ2-2): SQTIHQWPATLVQPVGSPLSLECTVEGTSNPNLYWYRQAAGRGLQLLFYSVGIGQISSEVPQNLSASRPQDRQFILSSKKLLLSDSGFYLCAWMRGSVNTGELFFGEGSRLTVL.